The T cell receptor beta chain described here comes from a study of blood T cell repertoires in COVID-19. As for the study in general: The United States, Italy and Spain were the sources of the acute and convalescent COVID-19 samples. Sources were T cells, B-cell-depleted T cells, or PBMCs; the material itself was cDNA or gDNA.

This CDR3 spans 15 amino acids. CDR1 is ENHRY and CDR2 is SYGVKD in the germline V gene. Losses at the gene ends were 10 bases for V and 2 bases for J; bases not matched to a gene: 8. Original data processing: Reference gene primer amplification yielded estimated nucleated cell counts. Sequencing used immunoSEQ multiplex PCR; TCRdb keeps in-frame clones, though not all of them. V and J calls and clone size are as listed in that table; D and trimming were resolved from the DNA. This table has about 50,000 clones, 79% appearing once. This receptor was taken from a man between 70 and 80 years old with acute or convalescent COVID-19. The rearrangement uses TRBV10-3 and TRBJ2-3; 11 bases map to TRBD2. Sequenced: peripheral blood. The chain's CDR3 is CATRPSGGNTDTQYF. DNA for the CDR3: TGTGCCACTAGACCTAGCGGGGGGAACACAGATACGCAGTATTTT.